The 32 T cell receptor beta chains listed next were all sequenced from one sample in a study of blood T cell repertoires in COVID-19. Profiled with immunoSEQ multiplex PCR; TCRdb holds only in-frame clones, not every one. The data hold 100,000 to 150,000 clones, with around 88% observed a single time. The sample taken for sequencing was peripheral blood. Receptors were obtained from a man in his fifties or sixties with acute or convalescent COVID-19.

This chain joins TRBV5-4 and TRBJ2-1; 9 bases are shared with TRBD1. The V gene end was trimmed by 4 bases and the J gene end by 5 bases; junction bases not matched to a gene: 10. The CDR3 is 16 amino acids. Looked up from germline, CDR1 is SGHNT and CDR2 is YYREEE (reference sequence). Here the CDR3 reads CASSVPGTGTDNEQFF. CDR3 DNA sequence: TGTGCCAGCAGCGTGCCCGGGACAGGGACCGACAATGAGCAGTTCTTC.

V usage is TRBV5-1 and J usage is TRBJ2-2, with a weak D call TRBD2 (5 bases). The CDR3 contains 14 residues. Germline V CDR1 and CDR2: SGHRS, YFSETQ. Trimming pared 3 bases from V and 13 bases from J, leaving 19 bases between. The CDR3 reads CASSYDTGSGGLFF. The CDR3 coding sequence is TGCGCCAGCAGCTACGACACGGGATCCGGCGGGCTGTTTTTT. The complete variable domain, with remaining parts taken from reference TRBV5-1 and TRBJ2-2, reads KAGVTQTPRYLIKTRGQQVTLSCSPISGHRSVSWYQQTPGQGLQFLFEYFSETQRNKGNFPGRFSGRQFSNSRSEMNVSTLELGDSALYLCASSYDTGSGGLFFGEGSRLTVL.

This chain uses TRBV28 with TRBJ1-1; weak D call: TRBD1 (5 bases). The ends were cut back, 3 bases at V and 0 bases at J, with 11 bases in the middle. There are 15 residues in the CDR3. The germline gives CDR1 MDHEN, CDR2 SYDVKM. The CDR3 loop is CASSFPGLLNTEAFF. The CDR3 coding sequence is TGTGCCAGCAGTTTCCCGGGACTCCTGAACACTGAAGCTTTCTTT.

V is TRBV7-9 and J is TRBJ2-5, with 8 positions matching TRBD2. CDR1 and CDR2 from the germline V gene are SEHNR and FQNEAQ (reference sequence). CDR3 length equals 17 residues. V gave up 5 bases and J gave up 2 bases; unmatched junction bases: 13. DNA of the CDR3: TGTGCCAGCAGCCCCCCTGGGATAGCGGGATTGCAAGAGACCCAGTACTTC. Its protein is CASSPPGIAGLQETQYF.

The V gene is TRBV29-1, the J gene TRBJ2-7; no reliable D call. In germline, CDR1 is SQVTM, CDR2 ANQGSEA. This CDR3 contains 11 residues. V lost 7 bases to trimming and J lost 3 bases, with 10 bases between them. The CDR3 here is CSGYRGYEQYF. As DNA, the CDR3 is TGCAGCGGATACCGCGGCTACGAGCAGTACTTC.

The chain employs TRBV27 and TRBJ1-1, with D tentatively TRBD1 (5 bases). The CDR3 has 13 residues. V shed 3 bases and J shed 4 bases, with 9 bases lying between them. Germline CDR1 and CDR2: MNHEY and SMNVEV (reference sequence). CDR3 in DNA: TGTGCCAGCAGTTTTGGAAGGGGCACTGAAGCTTTCTTT. Its translation: CASSFGRGTEAFF.

This clone has just one count. V usage is TRBV28 and J usage is TRBJ2-1; no reliable D call. CDR3 length: 13 amino acids. Trimming took off 5 bases at V and 3 bases at J, with 8 bases between the two ends. Germline loops: CDR1 MDHEN, CDR2 SYDVKM. The CDR3: CASSLIYYNEQFF. CDR3 coding DNA: TGTGCCAGCAGTCTTATCTACTACAATGAGCAGTTCTTC.

CDR3 sequence (DNA): TGTGCCGTCGGCAGGGGATCAGAAGCTTTCTTT. Protein product: CAVGRGSEAFF. V is TRBV10-3 and J is TRBJ1-1; the D gene is possibly TRBD1 (6 bases). Deletions cut 11 bases from V and 8 bases from J, with 15 bases between. This CDR3 is built from 11 residues. In germline, CDR1 is ENHRY, CDR2 SYGVKD.

The V and J genes are TRBV6-5 and TRBJ1-2, with 10 bases fitting TRBD1. CDR1 is MNHEY, CDR2 SVGAGI, per germline. The CDR3 is made up of 16 amino acids. J lost 3 bases, V lost 4 bases, and 8 bases had no gene match. This CDR3 is CASSFTGTGDYYGYTF. The CDR3 nucleotides read TGTGCCAGCAGTTTCACCGGGACAGGGGATTACTATGGCTACACCTTC.

The table lists this clone with a count of one. V gene TRBV28 combines with J gene TRBJ1-1, with 8 bases that match TRBD1. The CDR3 totals 12 residues. Germline V lookup: CDR1 MDHEN, CDR2 SYDVKM. The ends lost 9 bases at V and 4 bases at J; junction bases unmatched: 4. The CDR3 protein is CASLTGGTEAFF. For the CDR3, the DNA is TGTGCCAGTTTAACAGGGGGCACTGAAGCTTTCTTT. Filled out from reference TRBV28 and TRBJ1-1, the complete variable domain reads DVKVTQSSRYLVKRTGEKVFLECVQDMDHENMFWYRQDPGLGLRLIYFSYDVKMKEKGDIPEGYSVSREKKERFSLILESASTNQTSMYLCASLTGGTEAFFGQGTRLTVV.

The genes are TRBV18 and TRBJ2-3, with 8 bases fitting TRBD2. Looked up from germline, CDR1 is KGHSH and CDR2 is LQKENI. V trimming: 0 bases; J trimming: 4 bases; junction bases outside the gene matches: 6. There are 16 residues in the CDR3. The CDR3 DNA reads TGTGCCAGCTCACCACCGCTGGCGGGGGGAGCAGATACGCAGTATTTT. Translating it yields CASSPPLAGGADTQYF.

V and J are TRBV4-1 and TRBJ2-5; D perhaps matches TRBD2 (5 bases). Germline V gives CDR1 MGHRA, CDR2 YSYEKL. This CDR3 spans 13 amino acids. V was shortened by 3 bases and J by 9 bases, with 14 bases between the two germline ends. Written as DNA, the CDR3 is TGCGCCAGCAGCCAGTCGGGATTTCGGGCCCAGTACTTC. Protein: CASSQSGFRAQYF.

The chain uses TRBV7-2 and TRBJ1-1; the match to TRBD1 covers 7 bases. There are 15 residues in the CDR3. The germline V gene encodes CDR1 SGHTA and CDR2 FQGNSA. J lost 3 bases, V lost 1 base, and 5 bases had no gene match. The CDR3 DNA reads as TGTGCCAGCAGCTTAGTCCGGCAGGGGGACACTGAAGCTTTCTTT. Amino acid sequence: CASSLVRQGDTEAFF.

V and J are TRBV27 and TRBJ2-2; 11 bases map to TRBD2. The V gene end was trimmed by 2 bases and the J gene end by 4 bases; junction bases not matched to a gene: 9. The CDR3 runs to 18 residues. CDR1 and CDR2 from the germline V gene are MNHEY and SMNVEV (reference sequence). The CDR3 DNA is TGTGCCAGCAGTTTAAGCGCTCTAGCGGGAGGCTTCACCGGGGAGCTGTTTTTT. It is translated as CASSLSALAGGFTGELFF.

The V and J genes are TRBV5-1 and TRBJ2-1; 9 nucleotides line up with TRBD1. Germline trimming cut 1 base from V and 7 bases from J; bases unmatched to any gene: 6. The CDR3 has 15 residues. Germline assignment: CDR1 SGHRS and CDR2 YFSETQ. The CDR3 here is CASSLTGGSHNEQFF. As DNA, the CDR3 is TGCGCCAGCAGCTTGACAGGGGGCTCTCATAATGAGCAGTTCTTC.

This rearrangement joins TRBV5-1 to TRBJ1-1; TRBD1 aligns across 7 bases. With V trimmed by 4 bases and J by 1 base, 7 bases remained unmatched. The V gene's germline CDR1 is SGHRS and CDR2 YFSETQ. CDR3 length: 15 amino acids. CDR3 in amino acids: CASSQTGLSNTEAFF. Written as DNA, the CDR3 is TGCGCCAGCAGCCAGACAGGGTTATCGAACACTGAAGCTTTCTTT.

The table lists this clone with a few counts. V usage is TRBV28 and J usage is TRBJ1-2, with a tentative D call TRBD1 (6 bases). Trimming removed 3 bases from V and 1 base from J, with 18 bases in between. The CDR3 is 17 residues long. CDR1 MDHEN and CDR2 SYDVKM come from the germline V gene. This chain's CDR3 is CASSFRSSGTINYGYTF. The CDR3 DNA sequence: TGTGCCAGCAGTTTCCGATCTTCCGGGACAATTAACTATGGCTACACCTTC.

This clone has a handful of counts. The chain recombines TRBV2 with TRBJ2-7, with 8 bases fitting TRBD2. Unmatched junction bases numbered 5, after V lost 8 bases and J lost 2 bases. CDR1 SNHLY and CDR2 FYNNEI come from the germline V gene. The CDR3 contains 13 residues. CDR3 bases: TGTGCCAGCGCGGGGGGTATGGCCTACGAGCAGTACTTC. Protein: CASAGGMAYEQYF.

This clone is a singleton in its sample. The gene calls are TRBV7-2 and TRBJ2-7; TRBD1 agrees at 8 bases. CDR1 is SGHTA and CDR2 is FQGNSA in the germline V gene. Unmatched junction bases numbered 11, after V lost 5 bases and J lost 5 bases. This CDR3 is built from 15 residues. The CDR3 DNA sequence: TGTGCCAGCAGCCCGTCCTGGCAGGGGGCCCACGAGCAGTACTTC. It encodes CASSPSWQGAHEQYF.

The chain links TRBV11-2 to TRBJ1-2; no definite D call. Germline V gives CDR1 SGHAT, CDR2 FQNNGV. Between the trimmed V and J ends, which lost 0 bases and 4 bases, there was a span of 9 bases. The CDR3 consists of 14 residues. CDR3 residues: CASSLERSVYGYTF. The CDR3 coding sequence is TGTGCCAGCAGCTTAGAGCGGTCCGTCTATGGCTACACCTTC.

This chain uses TRBV4-1 with TRBJ1-1; D gene uncertain. This CDR3 region has 14 residues. CDR1 MGHRA and CDR2 YSYEKL come from the germline V gene. The germline V and J ends were trimmed by 2 bases and 0 bases, with 7 bases remaining between them. The CDR3 is CASSQMALNTEAFF. DNA for the CDR3: TGCGCCAGCAGCCAAATGGCCCTGAACACTGAAGCTTTCTTT.

The chain employs TRBV7-2 and TRBJ1-1, with no clear D. CDR3 length: 14 amino acids. Germline values: CDR1 SGHTA, CDR2 FQGNSA. The V and J ends lost 5 bases and 1 base respectively, with 11 bases between them. CDR3 sequence (DNA): TGTGCCAGCAGCCTCAGACACTCGAACACTGAAGCTTTCTTT. This sequence encodes CASSLRHSNTEAFF.

The rearrangement links TRBV2 to TRBJ1-5; D not resolved. This CDR3 is built from 14 residues. CDR1 and CDR2 (germline): SNHLY, FYNNEI. V was trimmed by 4 bases and J by 8 bases, leaving 15 bases between them. The CDR3 nucleotides read TGTGCCAGCAGTGCAACCAGAGCAGAGGAGCCCCAGCATTTT. The encoded protein is CASSATRAEEPQHF.

The rearrangement links TRBV5-1 to TRBJ2-3, with TRBD2 as a possible D gene (5 bases). The germline V gene encodes CDR1 SGHRS and CDR2 YFSETQ. V lost 7 bases to trimming and J lost 6 bases, with 12 bases between them. CDR3 size: 12 residues. The CDR3 region is CASHGSPDTQYF. CDR3 DNA sequence: TGCGCCAGCCATGGGAGTCCGGATACGCAGTATTTT.

This chain joins TRBV5-4 and TRBJ1-1; TRBD1 might be the D (6 bases). The CDR3 runs 16 residues. Germline-derived CDR1 and CDR2 are SGHNT and YYREEE (reference sequence). The V end was cut by 0 bases, the J end by 4 bases, with 16 bases between. In DNA, the CDR3 is TGTGCCAGCAGCTTGGCGGCAGGGGTAGGGGGCACTGAAGCTTTCTTT. This translates into CASSLAAGVGGTEAFF.

V usage is TRBV20-1 and J usage is TRBJ2-3, with D hard to call. Germline loops: CDR1 DFQATT, CDR2 SNEGSKA (reference sequence). The V end lost 3 bases, the J end lost 6 bases, and 7 bases lay between the germline ends. The CDR3 contains 11 residues. CDR3 in DNA: TGCAGTGCTAGCCACCGGGATACGCAGTATTTT. Translation: CSASHRDTQYF.

The chain couples TRBV7-2 to TRBJ1-2; D possibly corresponds to TRBD1 (5 bases). The CDR3 consists of 15 residues. Trimming pared 1 base from V and 10 bases from J, leaving 19 bases between. The V gene's germline CDR1 is SGHTA and CDR2 FQGNSA. In DNA, the CDR3 is TGTGCCAGCAGCTTAGACTGGGGGGATCAAATGACCTACACCTTC. This encodes CASSLDWGDQMTYTF.

This chain uses TRBV28 with TRBJ1-1; D perhaps matches TRBD1 (5 bases). Germline CDR1 reads MDHEN; CDR2 reads SYDVKM. The CDR3 has 14 amino acids. V was trimmed by 6 bases and J by 6 bases, leaving 17 bases between them. The CDR3 protein is CASSPGFSPAEAFF. In DNA form, the CDR3 reads TGTGCCAGCAGCCCAGGGTTTTCTCCCGCTGAAGCTTTCTTT. The full variable domain, its missing parts supplied by reference TRBV28 and TRBJ1-1, is DVKVTQSSRYLVKRTGEKVFLECVQDMDHENMFWYRQDPGLGLRLIYFSYDVKMKEKGDIPEGYSVSREKKERFSLILESASTNQTSMYLCASSPGFSPAEAFFGQGTRLTVV.

This chain links TRBV11-3 with TRBJ1-1; 10 nucleotides line up with TRBD1. V was pared by 5 bases and J by 1 base, with 4 bases of the junction left unmatched. This CDR3 has 15 amino acids. Germline assignment: CDR1 SGHNT and CDR2 YENEEA. DNA of the CDR3: TGTGCCAGCAGCGCTGGACAGGGGGAGAACACTGAAGCTTTCTTT. It encodes CASSAGQGENTEAFF.

The chain joins TRBV6-1 to TRBJ2-5; 7 bases match TRBD1. In germline, CDR1 is MNHNS, CDR2 SASEGT. The V and J ends lost 3 bases and 0 bases, in that order; junction bases with no gene match: 1. The CDR3 totals 14 residues. The CDR3 nucleotides read TGTGCCAGCAGTGACAGGGGGTACCAAGAGACCCAGTACTTC. Amino acids: CASSDRGYQETQYF.

In nucleotides, the CDR3 is TGTGCCACGGACAGGGCGGACACTGAAGCTTTCTTT. This sequence encodes CATDRADTEAFF. This rearrangement joins TRBV12-3 or TRBV12-4 to TRBJ1-1, with 8 bases lining up with TRBD1. This CDR3 is built from 12 residues. After removal of 10 bases from V and 3 bases from J, the junction contained 4 bases not matched to a gene.

CDR3 residues: CATSNAREAFF. The CDR3 nucleotides are TGTGCCACCTCTAATGCGAGGGAAGCTTTCTTT. The V call is TRBV28, the J call TRBJ1-1; the D is unclear. Germline V gives CDR1 MDHEN, CDR2 SYDVKM. The CDR3 covers 11 residues. The V end lost 10 bases, the J end lost 8 bases, and 14 bases lay between the germline ends.